The 21 T cell receptor beta chains below all came from one sample that was sequenced in a study of Ad26.COV2.S vaccination and SARS-CoV-2 variants (dated by TCRdb to the early 2020s). The protocol used for the library was the immunoSEQ multiplex PCR assay. What TCRdb holds here is the immuneACCESS table cut down to in-frame rearrangements. Part of the clones is not present; checked against another copy, under half of the missing clones reflect an unresolved V gene, and the others are unexplained. The sample contains some 190,000 clones, roughly 85% of them found a single time. Around 6.3% of the sample belongs to the ten largest clones. The time point label of this sample denotes: individuals recovered from natural SARS-CoV-2 infection. Sequenced material: peripheral blood, taken after recovery from COVID-19. These receptors all come from a human donor who had recovered from COVID-19.

The J gene is TRBJ2-1, the V gene TRBV6-5, with 9 bases lining up with TRBD2. The CDR3 runs 15 residues. CDR1 MNHEY and CDR2 SVGAGI come from the germline V gene. Losses at the gene ends were 6 bases for V and 4 bases for J; bases not matched to a gene: 7. CDR3 protein: CASSRRLADYNEQFF. CDR3 DNA sequence: TGTGCCAGCAGCCGTCGACTAGCGGATTACAATGAGCAGTTCTTC.

V usage is TRBV5-1 and J usage is TRBJ1-1; D not resolved. Germline V gives CDR1 SGHRS, CDR2 YFSETQ. The V and J ends lost 3 bases and 7 bases respectively, with 7 bases between them. The CDR3 consists of 11 residues. In nucleotides, the CDR3 is TGCGCCAGCAGCTCGGGCAGTGAAGCTTTCTTT. This sequence encodes CASSSGSEAFF.

The chain joins TRBV7-6 to TRBJ1-1; 8 bases are a match to TRBD1. CDR3 size: 11 residues. The germline V gene has CDR1 SGHVS and CDR2 FNYEAQ. V trimming: 4 bases; J trimming: 13 bases; junction bases outside the gene matches: 5. The DNA for the CDR3 is TGTGCCAGCAGCTCCGGGACAGGAGGTTTCTTT. Its protein is CASSSGTGGFF.

The J gene is TRBJ1-4, the V gene TRBV6-5, with D possibly being TRBD1 (6 bases). V lost 10 bases and J lost 8, with 23 bases in between. CDR3 length: 15 residues. The germline V gene has CDR1 MNHEY and CDR2 SVGAGI. The CDR3 DNA reads TGTGCCACCGAGCCAATCGGGGGCGCAGGGGAAAAACTGTTTTTT. It is translated as CATEPIGGAGEKLFF.

V gene TRBV4-1 combines with J gene TRBJ2-7; 9 bases agree with TRBD1. This CDR3 comprises 14 residues. J lost 4 bases, V lost 4 bases, and 5 bases had no gene match. Germline V gives CDR1 MGHRA, CDR2 YSYEKL. The CDR3 coding sequence is TGCGCCAGCAGCCCGGGACAGGGCGCATACGAGCAGTACTTC. Translated: CASSPGQGAYEQYF.

The chain combines TRBV3-1 (or the pseudogene TRBV3-2) with TRBJ1-4, with D hard to call. CDR3 length: 14 residues. Trimming shortened V by 5 bases and J by 3 bases, and 10 bases separated the two germline ends. Per the germline V gene, CDR1 is LGHDT and CDR2 is YNNKEL (reference sequence). The CDR3 loop is CASSTRGANEKLFF. The CDR3 DNA sequence: TGTGCCAGCAGCACCAGAGGAGCTAATGAAAAACTGTTTTTT.

This chain links TRBV6-2 or TRBV6-3 with TRBJ2-7; 8 nucleotides agree with TRBD2. V lost 6 bases, J lost 1 base, and 11 bases stayed unmatched. The CDR3 has 16 amino acids. Per the germline V gene, CDR1 is MNHEY and CDR2 is SVGEGT. The CDR3 sequence is CASSPFSGGESYEQYF. CDR3 in DNA: TGTGCCAGCAGCCCTTTTTCCGGGGGGGAATCCTACGAGCAGTACTTC.

This clone showed up just once. This chain joins TRBV3-1 (or the pseudogene TRBV3-2) and TRBJ1-3, with a tentative D call TRBD1 (6 bases). Per the germline V gene, CDR1 is LGHDT and CDR2 is YNNKEL (reference sequence). The CDR3 has 17 residues. With 0 bases removed from V and 0 bases from J, the gap between germline ends came to 12 bases. CDR3 nucleotides: TGTGCCAGCAGCCAAGATGGGGGCAGCCACTCTGGAAACACCATATATTTT. It specifies CASSQDGGSHSGNTIYF.

This rearrangement joins TRBV3-1 (or the pseudogene TRBV3-2) to TRBJ1-3, with 7 nucleotides matching TRBD1. The CDR3 has 15 residues. Germline V gene lookup returns CDR1 LGHDT and CDR2 YNNKEL (reference sequence). The junction had 5 bases not matched to a gene; V was cut back by 3 bases and J by 3 bases. The CDR3 spells CASSQGRGYGNTIYF. CDR3 nucleotides: TGTGCCAGCAGCCAGGGCAGGGGGTATGGAAACACCATATATTTT.

V is TRBV5-1 and J is TRBJ2-5; D call uncertain. V was cut by 4 bases and J by 0 bases, with 10 bases left in between. The CDR3 spans 14 residues. Looked up from germline, CDR1 is SGHRS and CDR2 is YFSETQ. CDR3: CASSLESDQETQYF. Written as DNA, the CDR3 is TGCGCCAGCAGCCTGGAATCGGACCAAGAGACCCAGTACTTC.

The CDR3 loop reads CASSLGTYEQYF. The CDR3 nucleotides are TGTGCCAGCAGCCTTGGGACCTACGAGCAGTACTTC. J is TRBJ2-7 and V is TRBV3-1 (or the pseudogene TRBV3-2); D unclear. Germline V gives CDR1 LGHDT, CDR2 YNNKEL (reference sequence). There are 12 residues in the CDR3. Trimming shortened V by 4 bases and J by 2 bases, and 6 bases separated the two germline ends.

The chain links TRBV3-1 (or the pseudogene TRBV3-2) to TRBJ2-3; D might be TRBD1 (5 bases). The CDR3 loop spans 13 amino acids. Looked up from germline, CDR1 is LGHDT and CDR2 is YNNKEL (reference sequence). V lost 4 bases and J lost 4, with 9 bases in between. This CDR3 is CASSPGRADTQYF. The DNA of the CDR3 is TGTGCCAGCAGCCCCGGCAGGGCAGATACGCAGTATTTT.

Here the CDR3 DNA reads TGCAGCGCTCGAAACACCGGGGAGCTGTTTTTT. It encodes CSARNTGELFF. The V gene is TRBV29-1, the J gene TRBJ2-2; D gene ambiguous. The V and J ends lost 7 bases and 2 bases respectively, with 5 bases between them. From germline, CDR1 is SQVTM and CDR2 ANQGSEA. This CDR3 region has 11 residues.

The chain carries TRBV2 and TRBJ1-1; D not resolved. The V gene's germline CDR1 is SNHLY and CDR2 FYNNEI. The CDR3 sequence is 12 residues long. V lost 7 bases, J lost 7 bases, and 13 bases lay in between. The CDR3 DNA reads as TGTGCCAGCACTCAAGAGGTCTATGAAGCTTTCTTT. Encoded protein: CASTQEVYEAFF. Combining the CDR3 with reference TRBV2 and TRBJ1-1 gives the whole variable domain EPEVTQTPSHQVTQMGQEVILRCVPISNHLYFYWYRQILGQKVEFLVSFYNNEISEKSEIFDDQFSVERPDGSNFTLKIRSTKLEDSAMYFCASTQEVYEAFFGQGTRLTVV.

V gene TRBV7-9 combines with J gene TRBJ2-5, with D unresolved. The CDR3 loop spans 13 amino acids. V lost 5 bases to trimming and J lost 4 bases, with 11 bases between them. The germline CDR1 and CDR2 sequences are SEHNR and FQNEAQ (reference sequence). The CDR3 loop is CASSLSTPETQYF. As DNA, the CDR3 is TGTGCCAGCAGCCTCTCGACCCCAGAGACCCAGTACTTC.

This clone was seen a few times. The chain links TRBV19 to TRBJ1-4; TRBD1 matches 8 bases. V shed 3 bases, J shed 8 bases, and the junction held 8 bases outside the gene matches. Per germline, CDR1 LNHDA and CDR2 SQIVND (reference sequence). This CDR3 spans 15 amino acids. The CDR3 nucleotides are TGTGCCAGTAGTATTGGACAGGGTGGCATCGAAAAACTGTTTTTT. Translated: CASSIGQGGIEKLFF.

The chain is built from TRBV10-1 and TRBJ2-7; 10 positions agree with TRBD1. The CDR3 runs to 14 residues. Germline lookup yields CDR1 WNHNN and CDR2 SYGVQD (reference sequence). The J segment lost 3 bases and the V segment lost 7 bases, leaving 6 bases of the junction unmatched. The CDR3 here is CASTRDRGFYEQYF. In DNA form, the CDR3 reads TGCGCCAGCACCAGGGACAGGGGATTCTACGAGCAGTACTTC.

The chain joins TRBV9 to TRBJ2-3; 7 bases line up with TRBD2. V lost 0 bases, J lost 2 bases, and 6 bases stayed unmatched. From germline, CDR1 is SGDLS and CDR2 YYNGEE. There are 16 residues in the CDR3. CDR3 nucleotide sequence: TGTGCCAGCAGCGTAGGTAATAGCGGGTACACAGATACGCAGTATTTT. Translating gives CASSVGNSGYTDTQYF.

The chain uses TRBV7-9 and TRBJ2-3; the D is unclear. Trimming removed 4 bases at V and 3 bases at J, with 8 bases between. The CDR3 contains 13 residues. Germline loops: CDR1 SEHNR, CDR2 FQNEAQ (reference sequence). The CDR3 bases are TGTGCCAGCAGCTCTGTGGGTACAGATACGCAGTATTTT. Protein sequence: CASSSVGTDTQYF.

This chain uses TRBV28 with TRBJ2-5; D uncertain. V was clipped by 8 bases and J by 2 bases, with 9 bases between them. The CDR3 is made up of 12 amino acids. Germline V gene data show CDR1 as MDHEN and CDR2 as SYDVKM. The CDR3 sequence is CASVGQQETQYF. The CDR3 DNA reads as TGTGCCAGCGTTGGGCAACAAGAGACCCAGTACTTC.

The V and J genes are TRBV6-5 and TRBJ2-7; D gene ambiguous. Trimming shortened V by 2 bases and J by 6 bases, and 11 bases separated the two germline ends. The CDR3 consists of 13 residues. The germline V gene has CDR1 MNHEY and CDR2 SVGAGI. CDR3 region: CASSYRAWFEQYF. In DNA form, the CDR3 reads TGTGCCAGCAGTTACAGGGCCTGGTTCGAGCAGTACTTC.